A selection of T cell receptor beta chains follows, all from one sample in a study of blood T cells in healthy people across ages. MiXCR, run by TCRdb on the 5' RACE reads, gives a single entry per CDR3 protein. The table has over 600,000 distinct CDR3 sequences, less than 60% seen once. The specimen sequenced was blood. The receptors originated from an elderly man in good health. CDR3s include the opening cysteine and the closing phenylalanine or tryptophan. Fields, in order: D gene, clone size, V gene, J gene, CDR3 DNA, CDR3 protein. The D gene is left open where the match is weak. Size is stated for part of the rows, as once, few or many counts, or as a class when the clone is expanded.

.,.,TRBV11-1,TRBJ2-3,TGTGCCAGCAAGGCAGGTAACACAGATACGCAGTATTTT,CASKAGNTDTQYF
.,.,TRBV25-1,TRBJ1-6,TGTGCCAGCAGTGAATCCCCCCATTCAGGGGAAGGTTCACCCCTCCACTTT,CASSESPHSGEGSPLHF
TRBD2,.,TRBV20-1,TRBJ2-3,TGCAGTGCATCCTCCGGTAGCGGGAGGTCAATGTTGAGCCCAGATACGCAGTATTTT,CSASSGSGRSMLSPDTQYF
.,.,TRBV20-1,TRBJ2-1,TGCAGTGTTAGAGATGGCCTCCACAATGAGCAGTTCTTC,CSVRDGLHNEQFF
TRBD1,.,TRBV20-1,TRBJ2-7,TGCAGTGCTCAGAGACAGGGCACCTACGAGCAGTACTTC,CSAQRQGTYEQYF
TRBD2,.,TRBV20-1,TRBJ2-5,TGCAGTGCCGGCGGGAGGGTGCACCAGTACTTC,CSAGGRVHQYF
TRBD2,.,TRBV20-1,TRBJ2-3,TGCAGTGCGAATAGCCCCGGGACTAGTCAAGATACGCAGTATTTT,CSANSPGTSQDTQYF
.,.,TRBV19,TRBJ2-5,TGTGCCAGTAGTCCCGACGGACATGTCCAAGAGACCCAGTACTTC,CASSPDGHVQETQYF
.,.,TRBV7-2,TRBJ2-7,TGTGCCAGCAGCTTAGGAAGGGACAGTGCGGGGGGAGAGCAGTACTTC,CASSLGRDSAGGEQYF
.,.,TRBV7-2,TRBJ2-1,TGTGCCAGCAGCTCGGACAGTCACAATGAGCAGTTCTTC,CASSSDSHNEQFF
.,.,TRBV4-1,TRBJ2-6,TGCGCCAGCAGCCAAGTTGGGGGCTCAGGGGCCAGCGTCCTGACTTTC,CASSQVGGSGASVLTF
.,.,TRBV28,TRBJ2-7,TGTGCCAGCAGTTTATCCACTCCCCACGAGCAGTACTTC,CASSLSTPHEQYF
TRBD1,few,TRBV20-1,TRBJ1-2,TGCAGTGCCCGGACAGGGGGTAACTATGGCTACACCTTC,CSARTGGNYGYTF
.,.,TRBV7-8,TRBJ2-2,TGTGCCAGCAGCTTAGTTGGGTGGCCGGTCACCGGGGAGCTGTTTTTT,CASSLVGWPVTGELFF
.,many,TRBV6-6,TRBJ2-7,TGTGCCAGCAGTTACTCTCAGTACGAGCAGTACTTC,CASSYSQYEQYF
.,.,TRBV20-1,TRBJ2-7,TGCAGTGCTAGAGATCAGGGGGGTAATGAGCAGTACTTC,CSARDQGGNEQYF
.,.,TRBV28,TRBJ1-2,TGTGCCAGCAGTTACAAGCTGGGTGACTATGGCTACACCTTC,CASSYKLGDYGYTF
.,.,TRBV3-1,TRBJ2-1,TGTGCCAGCAGCCAAGATGGTTGGGGAACTGAGCAGTTCTTC,CASSQDGWGTEQFF
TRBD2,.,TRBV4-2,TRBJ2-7,TGTGCCAGCAGCCAAGAAGGGGAGTGGCCGGACGGGACTAGCGGGAGGATCTCCTACGAGCAGTACTTC,CASSQEGEWPDGTSGRISYEQYF
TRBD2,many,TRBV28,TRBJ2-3,TGTGCCAGCAGTGGGCGGACTAGCGGGAGTACAGATACGCAGTATTTT,CASSGRTSGSTDTQYF
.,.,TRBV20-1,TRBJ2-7,TGCAGTGCGACTGGCGGGATCCGCGCCTACGAGCAGTACTTC,CSATGGIRAYEQYF
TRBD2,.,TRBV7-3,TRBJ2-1,TGTGCCAGCAGCTTAACGCGGGAGAATGAGCAGTTCTTC,CASSLTRENEQFF
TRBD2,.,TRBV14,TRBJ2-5,TGTGCCAGCAGCCAAGCAACTAGCGGGCGATGGCAAACGACAGAGACCCAGTACTTC,CASSQATSGRWQTTETQYF
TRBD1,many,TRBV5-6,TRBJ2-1,TGTGCCAGCAGCTTAACAGGGGAGTACCATTACAATGAGCAGTTCTTC,CASSLTGEYHYNEQFF
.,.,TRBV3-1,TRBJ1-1,TGTGCCAGCAGCCGGGAAGGGGGCACTGAAGCTTTCTTT,CASSREGGTEAFF
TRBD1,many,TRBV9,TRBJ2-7,TGTGCCAGCAGCGTAGAGGGGGACAGGGAAGACGAGCAGTACTTC,CASSVEGDREDEQYF
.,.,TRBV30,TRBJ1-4,TGTGCCTGGAGTGCACAGGGTGGCGAAAAACTGTTTTTT,CAWSAQGGEKLFF
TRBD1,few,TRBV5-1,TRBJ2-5,TGCGCCAGCAGGCTCGGGACAGGGGGCCCCCAAGAGACCCAGTACTTC,CASRLGTGGPQETQYF
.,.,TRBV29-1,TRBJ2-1,TGCAGCGTTCCCCCCGGGGTTAATTACAATGAGCAGTTCTTC,CSVPPGVNYNEQFF
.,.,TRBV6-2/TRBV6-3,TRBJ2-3,TGTGCCAGCAGCTACTCGCAGGGGATCAGGACAGATACGCAGTATTTT,CASSYSQGIRTDTQYF
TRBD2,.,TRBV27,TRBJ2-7,TGTGCCAGCAGTACAATAGCGGGACCCGCCGAGCAGTACTTC,CASSTIAGPAEQYF
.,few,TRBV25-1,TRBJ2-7,TGTGCCAGCAGTGACGGCGGTAAACAAGCAGGCTACGAGCAGTACTTC,CASSDGGKQAGYEQYF
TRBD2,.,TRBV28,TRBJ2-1,TGTGCCAGCAGTAAGACTAGCGGGAGGTACAATGAGCAGTTCTTC,CASSKTSGRYNEQFF
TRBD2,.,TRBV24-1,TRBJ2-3,TGTGCCACCAGTGGGGTGTACGGGGGGGATACGCAGTATTTT,CATSGVYGGDTQYF
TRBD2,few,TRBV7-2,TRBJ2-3,TGTGCCAGCAGCCCACGACAGGGAACTAGCGGGAGCAGAGATACGCAGTATTTT,CASSPRQGTSGSRDTQYF
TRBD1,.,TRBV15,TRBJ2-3,TGTGCCACCAGTAGGACAGGGGGCGATGAAGATACGCAGTATTTT,CATSRTGGDEDTQYF
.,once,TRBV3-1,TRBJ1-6,TGTGCCAGCAGCCCCTCCCGGGGGAATTCACCCCTCCACTTT,CASSPSRGNSPLHF
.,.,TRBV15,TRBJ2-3,TGTGCCACCAGCAGAGCGCAGGCAGTCGCCGATACGCAGTATTTT,CATSRAQAVADTQYF
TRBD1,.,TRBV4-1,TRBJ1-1,TGCGCCAGCAGCCAAGATCCCGGGACAGTGAACACTGAAGCTTTCTTT,CASSQDPGTVNTEAFF
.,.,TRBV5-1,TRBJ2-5,TGCGCCAGCAGGGAGGGCCAAGAGACCCAGTACTTC,CASREGQETQYF
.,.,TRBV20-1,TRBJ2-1,TGCAGTGCTGTCCGGGACTCCGAAGGGAATGAGCAGTTCTTC,CSAVRDSEGNEQFF
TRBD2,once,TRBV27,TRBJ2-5,TGTGCCAGCAGTTTACGCCGACTAGCGGGAGATTACGAGACCCAGTACTTC,CASSLRRLAGDYETQYF
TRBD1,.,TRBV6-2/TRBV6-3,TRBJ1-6,TGTGCCAGCGGATACAGGGGTAATTCACCCCTCCACTTT,CASGYRGNSPLHF
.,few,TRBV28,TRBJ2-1,TGTGCCAGCAGCCTCAGCCCACGTAGCGATGAGCAGTTCTTC,CASSLSPRSDEQFF
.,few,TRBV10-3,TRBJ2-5,TGTGCCATCAGTATCGAGGAGACCCAGTACTTC,CAISIEETQYF
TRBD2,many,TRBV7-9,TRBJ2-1,TGTGCCAGCAGCTCCGGGACTAGCGATTACAATGAGCAGTTCTTC,CASSSGTSDYNEQFF
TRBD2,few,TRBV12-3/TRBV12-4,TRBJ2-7,TGTGCCAGCAGTAAAAGACTAGCGGGGGCCTACGAGCAGTACTTC,CASSKRLAGAYEQYF
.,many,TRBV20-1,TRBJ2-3,TGCAGTCCCTCCGGCAGCGCCACAGATACGCAGTATTTT,CSPSGSATDTQYF
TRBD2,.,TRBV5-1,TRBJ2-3,TGCGCCAGCAGCTTACGGGAGGGCAGCACAGATACGCAGTATTTT,CASSLREGSTDTQYF
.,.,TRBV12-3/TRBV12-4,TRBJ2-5,TGTGCCAGCAGGTGGTCCGGAGGGAGTGAGACCCAGTACTTC,CASRWSGGSETQYF